This T cell receptor beta chain was retrieved from a study of T cells in Graves' hyperthyroidism and ophthalmopathy. The CDR3 runs 15 residues. Per germline, CDR1 WSHSY and CDR2 SAAADI. Trimming removed 7 bases from V and 8 bases from J; junction bases left unmatched: 14. General study results and limits: Before onset, by a median of 6.5 months, the model predicted ophthalmopathy.

This clonotype was counted a few times. What it binds is not known. The hyperthyroidism patients had all been newly diagnosed, and their disease duration was under 2 months. Their ages ranged from 18 to 65 years. Uncontrolled infection, other autoimmune disease, pregnancy or lactation led to exclusion. What was amplified from RNA transcripts were TCR beta CDR3 regions. The TCR CDR3 was amplified in a first-round RT-PCR using the HTBI primer set. TCRdb processed the multiplex PCR reads anew with MiXCR; each CDR3 protein has one entry. The sample includes 690,000 or so distinct CDR3 sequences, roughly a sixth of them seen just once.

The chain links TRBV10-2 to TRBJ1-1, with 9 bases matching TRBD1. Source material: blood. The clonotype comes from a woman aged 50 to 60 with Graves' hyperthyroidism that later progressed to Graves' ophthalmopathy. The CDR3 is CASKQSGTGSLEAFF. The DNA of the CDR3 is TGCGCCAGCAAGCAGTCCGGGACAGGGTCGTTGGAAGCTTTCTTT.